This T cell receptor beta chain was obtained from a study of blood T cell repertoires in COVID-19. Germline-derived CDR1 and CDR2 are KGHDR and SFDVKD. The junction had 10 bases not matched to a gene; V was cut back by 5 bases and J by 6 bases. The CDR3 runs 17 residues. The assay was immunoSEQ multiplex PCR, and TCRdb's table has in-frame clones only and misses some. The sample comprises about 5,600 clones, 84% of which are singletons, and roughly an eighth rests with the top ten. What was sequenced was peripheral blood. This sequence originates from a human donor in a cohort sampled during active COVID-19. The genes are TRBV24-1 and TRBJ2-3; 13 bases are shared with TRBD2. The CDR3 loop reads CATSVTSGRARPDTQYF. DNA for the CDR3: TGTGCCACCAGTGTAACTAGCGGGAGGGCGAGACCCGATACGCAGTATTTT.